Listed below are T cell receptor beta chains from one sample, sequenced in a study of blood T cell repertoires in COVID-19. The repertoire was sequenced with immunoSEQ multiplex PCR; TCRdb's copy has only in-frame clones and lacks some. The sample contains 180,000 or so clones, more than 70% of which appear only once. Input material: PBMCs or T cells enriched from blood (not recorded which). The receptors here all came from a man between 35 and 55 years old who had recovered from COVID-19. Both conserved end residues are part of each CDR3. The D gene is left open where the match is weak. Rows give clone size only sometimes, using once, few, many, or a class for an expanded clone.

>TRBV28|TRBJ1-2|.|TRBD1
TGTGCCAGCAGAATAGGGGGCTTGGACTATGGCTACACCTTC
CASRIGGLDYGYTF
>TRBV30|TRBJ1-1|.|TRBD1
TGTGCCTGGAGTAGGGACAGGGGGCGCGAGGCTTTCTTT
CAWSRDRGREAFF
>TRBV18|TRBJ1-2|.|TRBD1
TGTGCCAGCTCACCACCCTCGTGGGACAGGAAGGAAAGTAACTATGGCTACACCTTC
CASSPPSWDRKESNYGYTF
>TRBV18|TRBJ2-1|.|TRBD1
TGTGCCAGCTCACCGGGACAGGGGGCGAGGAATGAGCAGTTCTTC
CASSPGQGARNEQFF
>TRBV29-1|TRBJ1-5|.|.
TGCAGCGTTTCTAATCGAACTAATCAGCCCCAGCATTTT
CSVSNRTNQPQHF
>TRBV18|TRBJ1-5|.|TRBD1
TGTGCCAGCTCACAAACCGGGACAGGGCCTAATCAGCCCCAGCATTTT
CASSQTGTGPNQPQHF
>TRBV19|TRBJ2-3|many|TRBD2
TGTGCCAGTAGTTCGCCGGGACTAGCGGGGTGGGCAGATACGCAGTATTTT
CASSSPGLAGWADTQYF
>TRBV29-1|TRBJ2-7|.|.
TGCAGCGTTGAAGGTGGAGAGAACTACGAGCAGTACTTC
CSVEGGENYEQYF
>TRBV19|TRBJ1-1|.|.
TGTGCCAGTACAGAGGGGGACACTGAAGCTTTCTTT
CASTEGDTEAFF
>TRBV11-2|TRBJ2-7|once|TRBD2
TGTGCCAGCAGCTTAGTCGGGGGGGACTCCTACGAGCAGTACTTC
CASSLVGGDSYEQYF
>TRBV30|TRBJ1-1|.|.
TGTGCCTGTTACCCGGCCCGACTTGAAGCTTTCTTT
CACYPARLEAFF
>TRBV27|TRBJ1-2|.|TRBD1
TGTGCCAGCAGTTCGGGACAGGGAATTGGCTACACCTTC
CASSSGQGIGYTF
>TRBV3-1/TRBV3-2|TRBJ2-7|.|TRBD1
TGTGCCAGCAGCCAGGGACAGGGCTACGAGCAGTACTTC
CASSQGQGYEQYF
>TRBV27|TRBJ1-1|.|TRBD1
TGTGCCAGCAGTTCATGGACAGGGGAGGGGAACACTGAAGCTTTCTTT
CASSSWTGEGNTEAFF
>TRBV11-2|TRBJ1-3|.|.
TGTGCCAGCAGCTTAGCTTTTGGCAGGGACAATTCTGGAAACACCATATATTTT
CASSLAFGRDNSGNTIYF
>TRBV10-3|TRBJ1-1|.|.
TGTGCCATCAAAGTAGGGGCGAACACTGAAGCTTTCTTT
CAIKVGANTEAFF
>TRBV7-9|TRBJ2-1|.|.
TGTGCCAGCAGCCCAACAGACAGGGCGGGAGAGCAGTTCTTC
CASSPTDRAGEQFF
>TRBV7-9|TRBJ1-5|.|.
TGTGCCAGCAGCCCTGGGGAGAGCAGCAATCAGCCCCAGCATTTT
CASSPGESSNQPQHF
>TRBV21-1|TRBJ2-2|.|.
TGTGCCAGCAGCTTCCCGCAGGGGGGTACCGGGGAGCTGTTTTTT
CASSFPQGGTGELFF
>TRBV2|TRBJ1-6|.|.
TGTGCCAGCAGTGGGACAGCCAATTCACCCCTCCACTTT
CASSGTANSPLHF
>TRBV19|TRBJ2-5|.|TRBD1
TGTGCCAGTAGTATAGTCCCGGGACAGGGGAAAGAGACCCAGTACTTC
CASSIVPGQGKETQYF
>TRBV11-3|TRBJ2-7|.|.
TGTGCCAGCAGCTCCTCCGGCAGGGGCCACGAGCAGTACTTC
CASSSSGRGHEQYF